These 30 T cell receptor beta chains were all obtained from the same sample, sequenced in a study of cytomegalovirus exposure and HLA in healthy donors. The primer mix had 60 Vbeta and 13 Jbeta primers. The repertoire was sequenced with immunoSEQ multiplex PCR; TCRdb's copy has only in-frame clones and lacks some. The sample records 150,000 to 200,000 clones, roughly 80% being singletons. Sequenced: PBMCs. All receptors derive from a woman aged 25 to 39 in good health and CMV-seronegative.

V usage is TRBV6-4 and J usage is TRBJ1-4, with TRBD1 matching over 7 bases. J gave up 7 bases and V 6 bases, and 5 bases lay outside the gene matches. This CDR3 has 13 amino acids. Germline V lookup: CDR1 MRHNA, CDR2 SNTAGT. In DNA, the CDR3 is TGTGCCAGCAGCGGGACAGTCGGTGAAAAACTGTTTTTT. Translated, it gives CASSGTVGEKLFF.

This rearrangement joins TRBV5-1 to TRBJ1-1, with 11 bases lining up with TRBD1. The V and J ends lost 3 bases and 2 bases, in that order; junction bases with no gene match: 3. Per the germline V gene, CDR1 is SGHRS and CDR2 is YFSETQ. The CDR3 is 15 amino acids. The CDR3 sequence is CASSSRTGGNTEAFF. The CDR3 nucleotides read TGCGCCAGCAGCTCTAGGACAGGGGGCAACACTGAAGCTTTCTTT.

The chain carries TRBV5-1 and TRBJ1-6; possibly TRBD1 for D (5 bases). Trimming pared 0 bases from V and 10 bases from J, leaving 14 bases between. The CDR3 totals 15 residues. CDR1 SGHRS and CDR2 YFSETQ come from the germline V gene. CDR3 DNA sequence: TGCGCCAGCAGCTTGGAGGGGCGTGAGTGGTCACCCCTCCACTTT. Translated, it gives CASSLEGREWSPLHF.

The genes are TRBV2 and TRBJ2-2; maybe TRBD1 (5 bases). The V and J ends lost 4 bases and 5 bases respectively, with 17 bases between them. The CDR3 length is 16 residues. Germline CDR1 SNHLY, CDR2 FYNNEI. The chain's CDR3 is CASSAQGIIGTGELFF. In DNA, the CDR3 is TGTGCCAGCAGTGCCCAGGGTATTATAGGGACCGGGGAGCTGTTTTTT.

CDR3 coding DNA: TGCGCCAGCAGACCCGGGACAGCCTCCTACGAGCAGTACTTC. Encoded protein: CASRPGTASYEQYF. The V gene is TRBV5-1, the J gene TRBJ2-7; TRBD1 matches 7 bases. CDR3 length equals 14 residues. CDR1 and CDR2 from the germline V gene are SGHRS and YFSETQ. The J segment lost 0 bases and the V segment lost 5 bases, leaving 5 bases of the junction unmatched.

A word on this clone: A junction boundary mismatches the germline segment, possibly from a read error. The V call is TRBV7-9, the J call TRBJ1-4, with 7 bases that match TRBD1. Germline CDR1 and CDR2: SEHNR and FQNEAQ (reference sequence). The CDR3 is made up of 15 amino acids. The DNA of the CDR3 is TGTTCCAGCAGCTTAGCGGACAGGCGCTATGAAAAACTGTTTTTT. Encoded protein: CSSSLADRRYEKLFF.

Concerning this clone: The junction does not match germline at one end; this may be a read error. The genes are TRBV7-9 and TRBJ2-7; no clear D. CDR3 length: 11 residues. Germline loops: CDR1 SEHNR, CDR2 FQNEAQ (reference sequence). This CDR3 is CSSSSLYEQYF. CDR3 in DNA: TGTTCCAGCAGCTCCCTCTACGAGCAGTACTTC.

This sequence joins TRBV18 and TRBJ2-1; 9 bases line up with TRBD2. The germline V gene encodes CDR1 KGHSH and CDR2 LQKENI. The length of the CDR3 is 15 residues. J lost 6 bases, V lost 2 bases, and 5 bases had no gene match. The CDR3 protein is CASSPRLAVGNEQFF. The CDR3 DNA follows: TGTGCCAGCTCACCAAGACTAGCGGTGGGCAATGAGCAGTTCTTC.

The chain recombines TRBV7-3 with TRBJ1-1; D unresolved. The CDR3 runs to 13 residues. Germline CDR1 SGHTA, CDR2 FQGTGA. V dropped 4 bases and J dropped 2 bases, with 8 bases sitting between them. CDR3 loop: CASSSRVNTEAFF. Here the CDR3 DNA reads TGTGCCAGCAGCTCCCGGGTTAACACTGAAGCTTTCTTT. Using reference TRBV7-3 and TRBJ1-1 for the parts outside the CDR3, the full variable domain is GAGVSQTPSNKVTEKGKYVELRCDPISGHTALYWYRQSLGQGPEFLIYFQGTGAADDSGLPNDRFFAVRPEGSVSTLKIQRTERGDSAVYLCASSSRVNTEAFFGQGTRLTVV.

V and J are TRBV28 and TRBJ2-7, with 10 bases aligning to TRBD1. The CDR3 is made up of 15 amino acids. V trimming: 7 bases; J trimming: 2 bases; junction bases outside the gene matches: 8. Germline V lookup: CDR1 MDHEN, CDR2 SYDVKM. Here the CDR3 reads CASKTPGQGPYEQYF. In nucleotides, the CDR3 is TGTGCCAGCAAGACACCGGGACAGGGGCCCTACGAGCAGTACTTC.

The chain links TRBV6-1 to TRBJ2-1; the match to TRBD1 covers 7 bases. The CDR3 extends over 14 amino acids. Germline assignment: CDR1 MNHNS and CDR2 SASEGT. V shed 4 bases, J shed 6 bases, and the junction held 6 bases outside the gene matches. CDR3 coding DNA: TGTGCCAGCAGTGGGCAGGGGGAGAGCAATGAGCAGTTCTTC. It specifies CASSGQGESNEQFF.

V usage is TRBV7-2 and J usage is TRBJ2-1; possibly TRBD2 for D (6 bases). Trimming shortened V by 3 bases and J by 7 bases, and 10 bases separated the two germline ends. CDR1 SGHTA and CDR2 FQGNSA come from the germline V gene. This CDR3 region has 13 residues. CDR3 nucleotides: TGTGCCAGCAGCTTTAGCGGAACGAATGAGCAGTTCTTC. Translation gives CASSFSGTNEQFF.

This chain links TRBV6-5 with TRBJ2-5; D is uncertain. With 5 bases removed from V and 10 bases from J, the gap between germline ends came to 11 bases. The CDR3 covers 11 residues. The germline CDR1 and CDR2 sequences are MNHEY and SVGAGI. CDR3 DNA: TGTGCCAGCAGTAACAGAAGAGACCAGTACTTC. It yields the protein CASSNRRDQYF.

This clone was seen just once. The V call is TRBV5-4, the J call TRBJ2-3; tentative D call: TRBD2 (6 bases). Germline values: CDR1 SGHNT, CDR2 YYREEE (reference sequence). This CDR3 has 15 residues. Trimming shortened V by 2 bases and J by 4 bases, and 14 bases separated the two germline ends. The CDR3 bases are TGTGCCAGCAGCTTCCGGGAGCATAACGCAGATACGCAGTATTTT. Protein: CASSFREHNADTQYF. Based on the CDR3 plus reference TRBV5-4 and TRBJ2-3, the full variable domain is ETGVTQSPTHLIKTRGQQVTLRCSSQSGHNTVSWYQQALGQGPQFIFQYYREEENGRGNFPPRFSGLQFPNYSSELNVNALELDDSALYLCASSFREHNADTQYFGPGTRLTVL.

This chain joins TRBV5-1 and TRBJ2-1; TRBD1 aligns across 9 bases. This CDR3 spans 16 amino acids. CDR1 and CDR2 (germline): SGHRS, YFSETQ. The V gene end was trimmed by 4 bases and the J gene end by 6 bases; junction bases not matched to a gene: 11. CDR3 protein: CASSDRDRDYGNEQFF. CDR3 nucleotide sequence: TGCGCCAGCAGCGACAGGGACAGGGATTACGGCAATGAGCAGTTCTTC. The entire variable domain, with the rest obtained from reference TRBV5-1 and TRBJ2-1, is as follows: KAGVTQTPRYLIKTRGQQVTLSCSPISGHRSVSWYQQTPGQGLQFLFEYFSETQRNKGNFPGRFSGRQFSNSRSEMNVSTLELGDSALYLCASSDRDRDYGNEQFFGPGTRLTVL.

The J gene is TRBJ2-7, the V gene TRBV5-4; D remains ambiguous. Germline assignment: CDR1 SGHNT and CDR2 YYREEE (reference sequence). CDR3 length: 14 amino acids. Trimming removed 0 bases from V and 0 bases from J, with 7 bases in between. CDR3 sequence reads: CASSLAGFSYEQYF. CDR3 DNA: TGTGCCAGCAGCTTGGCAGGATTCTCCTACGAGCAGTACTTC.

The table lists this clone with a few counts. Written as DNA, the CDR3 is TGTGCCAGCAGCCAGTACCAAGAGACCCAGTACTTC. Protein: CASSQYQETQYF. The chain couples TRBV11-2 to TRBJ2-5; D is uncertain. CDR3 length equals 12 residues. With 5 bases removed from V and 0 bases from J, the gap between germline ends came to 4 bases. The V gene's germline CDR1 is SGHAT and CDR2 FQNNGV. The full variable domain, rest sourced from reference TRBV11-2 and TRBJ2-5, is EAGVAQSPRYKIIEKRQSVAFWCNPISGHATLYWYQQILGQGPKLLIQFQNNGVVDDSQLPKDRFSAERLKGVDSTLKIQPAKLEDSAVYLCASSQYQETQYFGPGTRLLVL.

The CDR3 is CASRYTWGQGYDTQYF. The CDR3, as DNA: TGTGCCAGCAGGTATACGTGGGGACAGGGCTACGATACGCAGTATTTT. V gene TRBV2 combines with J gene TRBJ2-3; 9 positions match TRBD1. This CDR3 region has 16 residues. With 6 bases clipped from V and 6 bases from J, the junction kept 13 bases outside the gene matches. CDR1 is SNHLY and CDR2 is FYNNEI in the germline V gene.

The chain employs TRBV2 and TRBJ1-5; 7 bases line up with TRBD1. The germline CDR1 and CDR2 sequences are SNHLY and FYNNEI. This CDR3 region has 16 residues. With 3 bases clipped from V and 2 bases from J, the junction kept 7 bases outside the gene matches. The CDR3 sequence: CASSDGLGTGNQPQHF. DNA for the CDR3: TGTGCCAGCAGTGACGGCCTAGGGACAGGCAATCAGCCCCAGCATTTT.

The V gene is TRBV7-2, the J gene TRBJ1-1; no reliable D call. This CDR3 is 13 amino acids long. Germline-derived CDR1 and CDR2 are SGHTA and FQGNSA. Trimming cost V 1 base and J 6 bases, with 9 bases left between them. The CDR3 protein is CASSLGVYSEAFF. The CDR3 region has the DNA TGTGCCAGCAGCTTAGGCGTCTACTCTGAAGCTTTCTTT. The full variable domain, its missing parts supplied by reference TRBV7-2 and TRBJ1-1, is GAGVSQSPSNKVTEKGKDVELRCDPISGHTALYWYRQSLGQGLEFLIYFQGNSAPDKSGLPSDRFSAERTGGSVSTLTIQRTQQEDSAVYLCASSLGVYSEAFFGQGTRLTVV.

The rearrangement joins TRBV6-1 to TRBJ1-1; possibly TRBD1 for D (5 bases). CDR1 MNHNS and CDR2 SASEGT come from the germline V gene. The CDR3 is 14 residues long. Trimming pared 5 bases from V and 3 bases from J, leaving 13 bases between. The CDR3 loop is CASSYWAQDTEAFF. The CDR3 DNA follows: TGTGCCAGCAGTTATTGGGCACAGGACACTGAAGCTTTCTTT.

The V gene is TRBV7-2, the J gene TRBJ2-2; TRBD2 matches at 14 bases. V lost 4 bases and J lost 7; bases outside the gene matches: 8. Germline V CDR1 and CDR2: SGHTA, FQGNSA. This CDR3 contains 17 residues. The CDR3 bases are TGTGCCAGCAGCTGGGGACTAGCGGGGGCTGTCGGCGGGGAGCTGTTTTTT. Its translation: CASSWGLAGAVGGELFF. Combining the CDR3 with reference TRBV7-2 and TRBJ2-2 gives the whole variable domain GAGVSQSPSNKVTEKGKDVELRCDPISGHTALYWYRQSLGQGLEFLIYFQGNSAPDKSGLPSDRFSAERTGGSVSTLTIQRTQQEDSAVYLCASSWGLAGAVGGELFFGEGSRLTVL.

V gene TRBV5-1 combines with J gene TRBJ1-1; TRBD1 agrees at 9 bases. The CDR3 length is 15 residues. CDR1 is SGHRS, CDR2 YFSETQ, per germline. V was pared by 0 bases and J by 4 bases, with 4 bases of the junction left unmatched. The CDR3 DNA follows: TGCGCCAGCAGCTTGGCCGGACAGGGGACCACTGAAGCTTTCTTT. Protein product: CASSLAGQGTTEAFF. Filled out from reference TRBV5-1 and TRBJ1-1, the complete variable domain reads KAGVTQTPRYLIKTRGQQVTLSCSPISGHRSVSWYQQTPGQGLQFLFEYFSETQRNKGNFPGRFSGRQFSNSRSEMNVSTLELGDSALYLCASSLAGQGTTEAFFGQGTRLTVV.

The J gene is TRBJ2-3, the V gene TRBV29-1; D may be TRBD2 (6 bases). This CDR3 has 16 amino acids. Germline-derived CDR1 and CDR2 are SQVTM and ANQGSEA. V lost 0 bases to trimming and J lost 1 base, with 14 bases between them. The CDR3 nucleotides are TGCAGCGTTGAAGATGGAGGGCGAGCGGGCACAGATACGCAGTATTTT. Its protein is CSVEDGGRAGTDTQYF.

V and J are TRBV9 and TRBJ1-2, with D hard to call. The V and J ends lost 0 bases and 6 bases respectively, with 12 bases between them. The CDR3 is 14 residues long. CDR1 SGDLS and CDR2 YYNGEE come from the germline V gene. In nucleotides, the CDR3 is TGTGCCAGCAGCGTAGCCGCGGGCTATAATGGCTACACCTTC. The encoded protein is CASSVAAGYNGYTF.

This clone was counted only a few times. The chain joins TRBV19 to TRBJ2-2, with 10 nucleotides matching TRBD1. V lost 5 bases, J lost 5 bases, and 8 bases stayed unmatched. The CDR3 is 16 amino acids. Germline assignment: CDR1 LNHDA and CDR2 SQIVND (reference sequence). CDR3 region: CASSPLGQGRTGELFF. In nucleotides, the CDR3 is TGTGCCAGTAGTCCCTTGGGACAGGGGAGAACCGGGGAGCTGTTTTTT. The entire variable domain, with the rest obtained from reference TRBV19 and TRBJ2-2, is as follows: DGGITQSPKYLFRKEGQNVTLSCEQNLNHDAMYWYRQDPGQGLRLIYYSQIVNDFQKGDIAEGYSVSREKKESFPLTVTSAQKNPTAFYLCASSPLGQGRTGELFFGEGSRLTVL.

J is TRBJ2-2 and V is TRBV5-1; D possibly corresponds to TRBD2 (5 bases). Germline CDR1 and CDR2: SGHRS and YFSETQ. This CDR3 has 17 residues. The V gene lost 3 bases and the J gene lost 0 bases, with 15 bases spanning the gap. The CDR3 spells CASSSRVSPTNTGELFF. The CDR3 DNA is TGCGCCAGCAGCTCGCGGGTTTCGCCTACGAACACCGGGGAGCTGTTTTTT.

The V call is TRBV6-1, the J call TRBJ1-2; 7 bases fit TRBD1. With 11 bases clipped from V and 4 bases from J, the junction kept 13 bases outside the gene matches. The CDR3 runs 14 residues. CDR1 and CDR2 from the germline V gene are MNHNS and SASEGT. This CDR3 is CASPRGGTAYGYTF. The CDR3 nucleotides read TGTGCCTCCCCGCGTGGGGGGACAGCCTATGGCTACACCTTC.

The CDR3 DNA reads TGTGCCTGGAGTGGGGGGACAGGGAATGGCTACACCTTC. Translating it yields CAWSGGTGNGYTF. The rearrangement links TRBV30 to TRBJ1-2; 9 nucleotides line up with TRBD1. The germline gives CDR1 GTSNPN, CDR2 SVGIG (reference sequence). The CDR3 loop spans 13 amino acids. V shed 1 base and J 6 bases; nucleotides not matched to a gene: 3.

The chain combines TRBV5-1 with TRBJ1-2; D perhaps matches TRBD1 (5 bases). CDR3 size: 16 residues. Deletions cut 0 bases from V and 8 bases from J, with 20 bases between. Germline values: CDR1 SGHRS, CDR2 YFSETQ. CDR3 sequence reads: CASSLAGPPKRMGYTF. DNA of the CDR3: TGCGCCAGCAGCTTGGCAGGGCCCCCCAAGCGTATGGGCTACACCTTC.